Many counts were recorded for the clone carrying this T cell receptor (beta chain). These data are taken from a study of T-cell reconstitution after alpha-beta-depleted transplantation in children. With 3 bases removed from V and 1 base from J, the gap between germline ends came to 6 bases. The CDR3 runs to 13 residues. Germline V gives CDR1 SGHTA, CDR2 FQGNSA. As it was prepared, the TCRbeta library received unique molecular identifiers. TCRdb processed the PCR reads anew with MiXCR; each CDR3 protein has one entry. The sample has roughly 70,000 distinct CDR3 sequences, 4.9% seen once. The chain links TRBV7-2 to TRBJ1-1, with D uncertain. The sequence was collected from a boy younger than two who had a stem cell transplant for acute myeloid leukemia, so the T cells may come from the graft donor. The specimen was PBMCs, mostly from graft donor cells, collected 180 days after TCRalphabeta/CD19-depleted stem cell transplant. The CDR3 DNA reads as TGTGCCAGCAGCTTTAGGCCGAACACTGAAGCTTTCTTT. Translation: CASSFRPNTEAFF.